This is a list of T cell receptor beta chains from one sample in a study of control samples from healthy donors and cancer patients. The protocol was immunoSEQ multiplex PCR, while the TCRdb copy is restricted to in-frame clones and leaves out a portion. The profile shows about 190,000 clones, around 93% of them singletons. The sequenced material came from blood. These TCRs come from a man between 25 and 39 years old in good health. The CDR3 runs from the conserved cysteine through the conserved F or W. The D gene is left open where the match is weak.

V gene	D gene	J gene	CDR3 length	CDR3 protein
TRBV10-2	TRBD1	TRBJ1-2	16	CASSDSGTVSNYGYTF
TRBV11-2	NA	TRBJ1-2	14	CASSLLSQGYGYTF
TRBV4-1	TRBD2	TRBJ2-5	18	CASSQDPLGLAVQETQYF
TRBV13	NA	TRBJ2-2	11	CASSLSGELFF
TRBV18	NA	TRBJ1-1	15	CASSPIVRRNTEAFF
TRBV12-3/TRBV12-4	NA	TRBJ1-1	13	CASRDLGGTEAFF
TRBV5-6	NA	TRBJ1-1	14	CASSPAPGGTEAFF
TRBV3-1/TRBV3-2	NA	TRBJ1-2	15	CASSQDGRAGYGYTF
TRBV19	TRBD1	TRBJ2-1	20	CASSTWTGGSFGQSYNEQFF
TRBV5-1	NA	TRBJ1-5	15	CASSLEGAENQPQHF
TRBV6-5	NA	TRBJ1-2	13	CASSSDTTYGYTF
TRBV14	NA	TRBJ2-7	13	CASSQVHPGEQYF
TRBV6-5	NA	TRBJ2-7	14	CASTQSQGFYEQYF
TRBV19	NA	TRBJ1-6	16	CASLPDSSSYNSPLHF
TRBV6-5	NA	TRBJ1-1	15	CASCSDPQGITEAFF
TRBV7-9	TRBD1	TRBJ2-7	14	CASSLAGQLYEQYF
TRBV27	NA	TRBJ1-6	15	CASSFTGFYNSPLHF
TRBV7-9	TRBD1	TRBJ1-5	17	CASSLRRETGGGQPQHF
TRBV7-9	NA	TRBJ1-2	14	CASSLPQGLDGYTF
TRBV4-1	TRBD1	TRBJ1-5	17	CASSQAPTGSWDQPQHF
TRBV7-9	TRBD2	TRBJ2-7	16	CASSLEVAGSSYEQYF
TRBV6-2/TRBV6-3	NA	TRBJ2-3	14	CASSLRTVTDTQYF
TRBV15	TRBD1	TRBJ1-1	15	CATSREYRGNTEAFF
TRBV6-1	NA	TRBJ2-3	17	CASSEDAQGLWTNTQYF
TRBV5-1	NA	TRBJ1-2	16	CASSLAGQTLYYGYTF
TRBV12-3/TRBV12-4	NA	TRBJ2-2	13	CASTPRFPGELFF
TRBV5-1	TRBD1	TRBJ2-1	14	CASSLTGSIHEQFF
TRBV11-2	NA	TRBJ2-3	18	CASSLVQGPPYSTDTQYF
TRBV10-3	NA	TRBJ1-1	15	CAISPPSAGLTEAFF